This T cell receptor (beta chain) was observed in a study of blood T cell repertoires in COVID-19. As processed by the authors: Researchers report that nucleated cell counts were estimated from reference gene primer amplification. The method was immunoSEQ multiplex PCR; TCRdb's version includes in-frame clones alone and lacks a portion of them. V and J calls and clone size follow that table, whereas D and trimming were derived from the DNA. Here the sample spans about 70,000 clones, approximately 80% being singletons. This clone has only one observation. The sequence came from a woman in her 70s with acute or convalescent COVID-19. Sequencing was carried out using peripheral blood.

The CDR3 DNA sequence: TGTGCCAGCAGCCCCCAGATCGGAAACACCATATATTTT. Protein product: CASSPQIGNTIYF. This chain connects TRBV11-2 to TRBJ1-3, with D hard to call. The V end was cut by 5 bases, the J end by 4 bases, with 9 bases between. The germline CDR1 and CDR2 sequences are SGHAT and FQNNGV. This CDR3 is built from 13 residues.